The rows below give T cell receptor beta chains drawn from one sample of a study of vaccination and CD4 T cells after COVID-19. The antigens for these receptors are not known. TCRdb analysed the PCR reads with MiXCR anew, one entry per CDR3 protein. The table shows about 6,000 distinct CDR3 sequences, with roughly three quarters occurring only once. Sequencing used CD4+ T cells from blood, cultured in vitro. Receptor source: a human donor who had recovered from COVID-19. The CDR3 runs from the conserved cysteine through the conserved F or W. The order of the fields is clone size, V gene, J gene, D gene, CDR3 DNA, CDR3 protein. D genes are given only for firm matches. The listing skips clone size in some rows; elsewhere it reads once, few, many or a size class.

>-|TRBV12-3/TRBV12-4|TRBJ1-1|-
TGTGCCAGCAGTAGCTTCGCAGGGGCTGAAGCTTTCTTT
CASSSFAGAEAFF
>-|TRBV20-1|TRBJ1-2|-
TGCAGTGCCCCAATGGGATCAAACTATGGCTACACCTTC
CSAPMGSNYGYTF
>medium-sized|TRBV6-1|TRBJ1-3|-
TGTGCCAGCAGTGAACCAGGCAGGGGAGCTGGAAACACCATATATTTT
CASSEPGRGAGNTIYF
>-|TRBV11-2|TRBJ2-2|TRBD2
TGTGCCAGCAGCCTACGACCCCCCTCTAGCGGGGGGACCGGGGAGCTGTTTTTT
CASSLRPPSSGGTGELFF
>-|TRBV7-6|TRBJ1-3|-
TGTGCCAGCAGCCAACAAGGAAACACCATATATTTT
CASSQQGNTIYF
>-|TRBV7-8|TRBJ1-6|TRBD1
TGTGCCAGCAGCTACGGGACAGGGGTGTCCTATAATTCACCCCTCCACTTT
CASSYGTGVSYNSPLHF
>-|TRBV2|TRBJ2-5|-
TGTGCTCTTACTCTCGGGCCCCTCAGGGAGGAGACCCAGTACTTC
CALTLGPLREETQYF
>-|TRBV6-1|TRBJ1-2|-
TGTGCCAGCAGTGATCAGCCCAACGAGGGGCGCTACACCTTC
CASSDQPNEGRYTF
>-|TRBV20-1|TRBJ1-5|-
TGCAGTGCTAGAGATCTCACAGGACAGCCTTCCCAGCCCCAGCATTTT
CSARDLTGQPSQPQHF
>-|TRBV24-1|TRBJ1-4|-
TGTGCCACCAGTGATTCAACCCAGGGGTCGCATGAAAAACTGTTTTTT
CATSDSTQGSHEKLFF
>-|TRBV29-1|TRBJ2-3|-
TGCAGCGTTGACCCGAGCACAGATACGCAGTATTTT
CSVDPSTDTQYF
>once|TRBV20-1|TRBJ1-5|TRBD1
TGCAGTGTCGTACAGGGGGCTTGGGTCAATCAGCCCCAGCATTTT
CSVVQGAWVNQPQHF
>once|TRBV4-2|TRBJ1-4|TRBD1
TGTGCCAGCAGCCAAGCCTTCAGGGGGAAACTGTTTTTT
CASSQAFRGKLFF
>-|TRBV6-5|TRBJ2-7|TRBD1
TGTGCCAGCAGTTACTCGTCGGGACAGCCTACCTACGAGCAGTACTTC
CASSYSSGQPTYEQYF
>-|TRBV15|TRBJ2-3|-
TGTGCCACCAGCCCAGGGGAGCAGAGCGCGAGGGCGCAGTATTTT
CATSPGEQSARAQYF
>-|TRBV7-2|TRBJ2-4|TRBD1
TGTGCCAGCAGCATAACAGGGGGCGAATACATTCAGCACTTC
CASSITGGEYIQHF
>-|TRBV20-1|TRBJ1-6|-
TGCAGTGCTAGAGATCCAGGGGCGTATACTAATTCACCCCTCCACTTT
CSARDPGAYTNSPLHF
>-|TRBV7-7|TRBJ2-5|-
TGTGCTAGCAGCCCTTCTGGGGTCCAAGAGACCCAGTACTTC
CASSPSGVQETQYF
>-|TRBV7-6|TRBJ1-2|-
TGTGCCAGCAGCTTATGGGCAGGGAACAGTGGCTACACCTTC
CASSLWAGNSGYTF
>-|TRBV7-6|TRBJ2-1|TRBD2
TGTGCCAGCAGCTGGACTAGCGGATACAATGAGCAGTTCTTC
CASSWTSGYNEQFF
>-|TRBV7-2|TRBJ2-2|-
TGTGCCAGCAGCCCTGACAGTGTGAACACCGGGGAGCTGTTTTTT
CASSPDSVNTGELFF
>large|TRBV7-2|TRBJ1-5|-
TGTGCCACCAGTGTAAGGGGCGAACAGCCCCAGCATTTT
CATSVRGEQPQHF
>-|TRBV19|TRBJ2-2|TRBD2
TGTGCCAGTAGTACCCGGGTCCTAGCGGGCACCGGGGAGCTGTTTTTT
CASSTRVLAGTGELFF
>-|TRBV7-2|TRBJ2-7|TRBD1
TGTGCCAGCAGCGCTCGACAGGGCTACGAGCAGTACTTC
CASSARQGYEQYF
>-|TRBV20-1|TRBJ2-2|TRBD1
TGCAGTGCTAGAGCCGGACAGGGGGCCACCGGGGAGCTGTTTTTT
CSARAGQGATGELFF
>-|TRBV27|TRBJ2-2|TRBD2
TGTGCCAGCAGAATTTTAGGACTAGAGGCTGCGGCCGGGGAGCTGTTTTTT
CASRILGLEAAAGELFF
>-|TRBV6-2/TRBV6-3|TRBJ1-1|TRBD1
TGTGCCAGCAGGCCGGGACAGGGAGTAGGGACTGAAGCTTTCTTT
CASRPGQGVGTEAFF
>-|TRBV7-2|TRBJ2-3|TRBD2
TGTGCCAGCAGCTTAATAGCGGGAGGTTCCACAGATACGCAGTATTTT
CASSLIAGGSTDTQYF
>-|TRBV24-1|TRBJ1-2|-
TGTGCCACCAGTGATTTCGGCATAAACTATGGCTACACCTTC
CATSDFGINYGYTF
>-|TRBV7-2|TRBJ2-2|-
TGTGCCAGCAGCTTAGTGGGGCCAGCCGTCACCGGGGAGCTGTTTTTT
CASSLVGPAVTGELFF
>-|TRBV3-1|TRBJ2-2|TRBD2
TGTGCCAGCAGCCCGATAGCGGGGGGGCGTACCGGGGAGCTGTTTTTT
CASSPIAGGRTGELFF
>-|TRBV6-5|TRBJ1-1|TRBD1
TGTGCCAGCAGTTTTCTAGGACAGGGGAAGAACACTGAAGCTTTCTTT
CASSFLGQGKNTEAFF
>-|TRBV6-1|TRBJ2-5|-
TGTGCCAGCGGACACGAGCGAAAATTCCAAGAGACCCAGTACTTC
CASGHERKFQETQYF
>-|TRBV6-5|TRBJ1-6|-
TGTGCCAGCAGTTACTCGATGACCCTTTATAATTCACCCCTCCACTTT
CASSYSMTLYNSPLHF
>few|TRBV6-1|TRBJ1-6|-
TGTGCCAGCTTAAGGGGGGAGTATAATTCACCCCTCCACTTT
CASLRGEYNSPLHF
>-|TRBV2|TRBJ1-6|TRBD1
TGTGCCAGCATAGGGACAGCCACTAATTCACCCCTCCACTTT
CASIGTATNSPLHF
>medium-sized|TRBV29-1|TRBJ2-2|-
TGCAGCGCGTTGGAACAGGGAGACACCGGGGAGCTGTTTTTT
CSALEQGDTGELFF
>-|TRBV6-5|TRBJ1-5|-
TGTGCCAGCAGTTCCTCCAATCTTAGCAATCAGCCCCAGCATTTT
CASSSSNLSNQPQHF
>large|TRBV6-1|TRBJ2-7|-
TGTGCCCTCGGGGTACCCCCCTACGAGCAGTACTTC
CALGVPPYEQYF
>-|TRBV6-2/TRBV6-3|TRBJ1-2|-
TGTGCCAGCAGTTACTCGGACACCGCTAACTATGGCTACACCTTC
CASSYSDTANYGYTF
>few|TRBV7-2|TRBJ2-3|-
TGTGCCAGCAGCTTTGTTATCGCGGATACGCAGTATTTT
CASSFVIADTQYF
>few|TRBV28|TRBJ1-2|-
TGTGCCAGCAGTTTATTGGGTGCAGTAGGTGGCTACACCTTC
CASSLLGAVGGYTF
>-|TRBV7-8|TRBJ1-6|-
TGTGCCAGCAGTCAGGGGTTTCGGGGATATAATTCACCCCTCCACTTT
CASSQGFRGYNSPLHF
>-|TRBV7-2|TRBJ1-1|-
TGTGCCAGCAGCTTGGAACAGGGTTGGACTGAAGCTTTCTTT
CASSLEQGWTEAFF
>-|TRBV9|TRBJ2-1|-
TGTGCCAGCAGCTCCCGCGCCGGACCTTACAATGAGCAGTTCTTC
CASSSRAGPYNEQFF
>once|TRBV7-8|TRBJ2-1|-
TGTGCCAGCAGCGGGGGCCAAACCTACAATGAGCAGTTCTTC
CASSGGQTYNEQFF
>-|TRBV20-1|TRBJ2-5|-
TGCAGTGCTAATTTTAGGGAGACCCAGTACTTC
CSANFRETQYF
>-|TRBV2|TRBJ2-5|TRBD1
TGTGCCAGCACCGGGACAGGGGAGACCCAGTACTTC
CASTGTGETQYF
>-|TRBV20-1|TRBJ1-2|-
TGCAGTGCTACAGGGTGGGGGATAGTTGGCTACACCTTC
CSATGWGIVGYTF
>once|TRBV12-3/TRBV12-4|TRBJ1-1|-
TGTGCCACTACCCGGGCTGAAGCTTTCTTT
CATTRAEAFF
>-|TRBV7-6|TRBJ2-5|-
TGTGCCAGCACCACCCGGGGAGTGGGAGAGACCCAGTACTTC
CASTTRGVGETQYF
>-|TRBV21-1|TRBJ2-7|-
TGTGCCAGCAGCAAAGAAGGCCCGGGGACAGGTCACTACGAGCAGTACTTC
CASSKEGPGTGHYEQYF
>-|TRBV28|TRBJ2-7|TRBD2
TGTGCCAGCAGTTTCACCAAACTAGCGGGGGGGCCGGGTGAGCAGTACTTC
CASSFTKLAGGPGEQYF
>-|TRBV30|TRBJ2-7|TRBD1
TGTGCCTGGAATACGGGGACAGGGTCGGGCGGGAGCCCCTACGAGCAGTACTTC
CAWNTGTGSGGSPYEQYF
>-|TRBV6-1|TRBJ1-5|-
TGTGCCAGCAGTGGGTGGACAGGCAATCAGCCCCAGCATTTT
CASSGWTGNQPQHF
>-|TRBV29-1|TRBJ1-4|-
TGCAGCGCCCTGACGGGCAGTGCTGAAAAACTGTTTTTT
CSALTGSAEKLFF